This section outlines one T cell receptor (beta chain) sequence together with its context. The data were taken from a study of shared clonotypes between healthy human individuals. Study context: Donors had three CD4 naive, three CD4 memory, two CD8 naive and one CD8 memory plate apiece.

The table came from immunoSEQ multiplex PCR; TCRdb's copy has only in-frame clones and leaves some out. The data contain roughly 1,500,000 clones, 98% of them singletons. Trimming removed 4 bases from V and 4 bases from J; junction bases left unmatched: 9. Germline V gene lookup returns CDR1 SGHRS and CDR2 YFSETQ. The CDR3 consists of 15 residues. The clonotype comes from a man younger than 45 in good health. The sample was naive CD4+ T cells sorted from blood. Subset denoted: CD45RA+ positively selected. The chain recombines TRBV5-1 with TRBJ2-3; TRBD1 agrees at 7 bases. As DNA, the CDR3 is TGCGCCAGCAGCGCGACAGGGCAGTCAGCAGATACGCAGTATTTT. It codes for CASSATGQSADTQYF.